Given below is one T cell receptor beta chain in context. Its target is not known. There are 15 residues in the CDR3. Per the germline V gene, CDR1 is SGHRS and CDR2 is YFSETQ. V lost 4 bases to trimming and J lost 3 bases; unmatched junction nucleotides: 8. The data stem from a study of cytomegalovirus exposure and HLA in healthy donors. Overall study results and limits: Cytomegalovirus association was listed for about 170 TCR beta chains. For most TCR sequences rarity was the rule, although some public TCRs occurred in many donors.

Assay used: immunoSEQ multiplex PCR; TCRdb lists only in-frame clones, some missing. The data show roughly 310,000 clones, roughly 86% seen once. Input material: PBMCs. The receptor comes from a man younger than 45 in good health and CMV-seronegative. The chain combines TRBV5-1 with TRBJ1-1, with 8 bases identical to TRBD1. CDR3 nucleotide sequence: TGCGCCAGCAGCGAAGACAGGGGTTACTACACTGAAGCTTTCTTT. Its translation: CASSEDRGYYTEAFF.